This TCR beta chain was recovered during a study of blood T cell repertoires in COVID-19. Produced via immunoSEQ multiplex PCR; TCRdb's table is partial and in-frame only. The repertoire holds 90,000 to 150,000 clones, with approximately 85% as singletons. Sequenced: peripheral blood. The receptor was isolated from an elderly man with acute or convalescent COVID-19.

CDR3 nucleotides: TGCGCCAGCAGCTTGGATTCTGGGAGCTCCTATAATTCACCCCTCCACTTT. Encoded protein: CASSLDSGSSYNSPLHF. The chain couples TRBV5-1 to TRBJ1-6; D call uncertain. The V and J ends lost 0 bases and 0 bases respectively, with 10 bases between them. The CDR3 has 17 residues. The V gene's germline CDR1 is SGHRS and CDR2 YFSETQ. The variable domain in full, completed from reference TRBV5-1 and TRBJ1-6, reads KAGVTQTPRYLIKTRGQQVTLSCSPISGHRSVSWYQQTPGQGLQFLFEYFSETQRNKGNFPGRFSGRQFSNSRSEMNVSTLELGDSALYLCASSLDSGSSYNSPLHFGNGTRLTVT.